The 26 T cell receptor beta chains below come from one sample, sequenced in a study of T cells in Graves' hyperthyroidism and ophthalmopathy. What was amplified from RNA transcripts were TCR beta CDR3 regions. TCR CDR3 underwent first-round RT-PCR with the HTBI primer set. TCRdb re-called the multiplex PCR reads with MiXCR, one entry per CDR3 protein. Among some 360,000 distinct CDR3 sequences listed, approximately 15% were seen once. The sample was blood. Every receptor here comes from a woman in her sixties or seventies with Graves' hyperthyroidism.

This clonotype was found many times. The junction departs from germline at one end; a sequencing error may be responsible. CDR3 nucleotides: TGTGCTAGCAGCTTAGCGGGTCCGGGGGAGACCCAGTACTTC. It encodes CASSLAGPGETQYF. The chain has TRBV7-7 and TRBJ2-5; 7 bases match TRBD2. The CDR3 length is 14 residues. CDR1 and CDR2 (germline): SSHAT, FNYEAQ (reference sequence).

The sample holds many counts of this clonotype. This chain connects TRBV18 to TRBJ2-1; D is undetermined. V gave up 0 bases and J gave up 6 bases, with 9 bases separating them. This CDR3 is 14 amino acids long. Germline-derived CDR1 and CDR2 are KGHSH and LQKENI. CDR3 amino acids: CASSPPSSVNEQFF. The CDR3 region has the DNA TGTGCCAGCTCACCACCGAGCAGCGTCAATGAGCAGTTCTTC.

This clonotype was counted many times. The chain joins TRBV7-8 to TRBJ2-3; tentatively, D is TRBD1 (5 bases). Per the germline V gene, CDR1 is SGHVS and CDR2 is FQNEAQ. Trimming cost V 5 bases and J 2 bases, with 20 bases left between them. CDR3 length equals 17 residues. In DNA form, the CDR3 reads TGTGCCAGCAGCCCACTCTTTCAGGGCTATATCACAGATACGCAGTATTTT. The encoded protein is CASSPLFQGYITDTQYF.

This chain connects TRBV5-1 to TRBJ2-7; D may be TRBD1 or TRBD2 (6 bases each). The CDR3 contains 14 residues. Germline CDR1 SGHRS, CDR2 YFSETQ. V lost 3 bases and J lost 4, with 14 bases in between. The DNA of the CDR3 is TGCGCCAGCAGCTGGGGCTCGGGGGCTTACGAGCAGTACTTC. The encoded protein is CASSWGSGAYEQYF.

This clonotype appeared a few times. The chain links TRBV20-1 to TRBJ2-3; 9 bases map to TRBD1. CDR3 length: 14 residues. CDR1 and CDR2 from the germline V gene are DFQATT and SNEGSKA (reference sequence). V was pared by 3 bases and J by 3 bases, with 4 bases of the junction left unmatched. Written as DNA, the CDR3 is TGCAGTGCTAGTCCCGGGACAGGGACAGATACGCAGTATTTT. Translating it yields CSASPGTGTDTQYF.

This clonotype was detected ten times or more. The V gene is TRBV2, the J gene TRBJ2-7, with D uncertain. The CDR3 extends over 14 amino acids. Germline CDR1 and CDR2: SNHLY and FYNNEI. V was clipped by 8 bases and J by 4 bases, with 18 bases between them. This CDR3 reads CASLFTRTAYEQYF. The DNA of the CDR3 is TGTGCCAGCCTCTTTACCCGGACGGCTTACGAGCAGTACTTC.

The chain recombines TRBV19 with TRBJ2-2; 9 positions match TRBD2. The CDR3 runs to 16 residues. CDR1 and CDR2 (germline): LNHDA, SQIVND (reference sequence). After removal of 1 base from V and 4 bases from J, the junction contained 4 bases not matched to a gene. DNA for the CDR3: TGTGCCAGTAGTATAGGGGCTAGCGGGGTCACCGGGGAGCTGTTTTTT. Its translation is CASSIGASGVTGELFF.

V usage is TRBV20-1 and J usage is TRBJ2-1; unclear D gene. The CDR3 is made up of 11 amino acids. CDR1 and CDR2 from the germline V gene are DFQATT and SNEGSKA (reference sequence). V lost 5 bases, J lost 9 bases, and 11 bases lay in between. In DNA, the CDR3 is TGCAGTGCTTTCAGTGAAAGTGAGCAGTTCTTC. Its protein is CSAFSESEQFF.

CDR3 amino acids: CASSPYTVITDTQYF. The CDR3 region has the DNA TGTGCCAGCAGTCCGTACACAGTAATCACAGATACGCAGTATTTT. The chain combines TRBV27 with TRBJ2-3; no clear D gene. The V gene lost 5 bases and the J gene lost 2 bases, with 14 bases spanning the gap. In germline, CDR1 is MNHEY, CDR2 SMNVEV (reference sequence). The length of the CDR3 is 15 residues.

In nucleotides, the CDR3 is TGTGCCAGCAGCCTCCTGGGACAGGGGGTCGGTGGCTACACCTTC. Translation gives CASSLLGQGVGGYTF. This sequence joins TRBV5-6 and TRBJ1-2; 11 bases line up with TRBD1. This CDR3 has 15 residues. Looked up from germline, CDR1 is SGHDT and CDR2 is YYEEEE. Trimming at V came to 4 bases and at J to 7 bases, leaving 9 bases not matched to a gene.

This clonotype was picked up many times. The chain recombines TRBV6-1 with TRBJ2-1; no clear D. The CDR3 spans 15 residues. Germline CDR1 reads MNHNS; CDR2 reads SASEGT. V lost 1 base to trimming and J lost 0 bases, with 7 bases between them. CDR3 loop: CASSEEWSSYNEQFF. For the CDR3, the DNA is TGTGCCAGCAGTGAAGAGTGGAGCTCCTACAATGAGCAGTTCTTC.

In its sample, this clonotype was seen a few times. This sequence joins TRBV19 and TRBJ2-7; 8 nucleotides match TRBD1. Germline CDR1 LNHDA, CDR2 SQIVND (reference sequence). The CDR3 is 13 residues long. J was trimmed by 4 bases and V by 8 bases; bases with no gene match: 7. The CDR3 protein is CASAWGQEYEQYF. The DNA of the CDR3 is TGTGCCAGTGCTTGGGGACAGGAGTACGAGCAGTACTTC.

This clonotype has at least ten counts. The rearrangement links TRBV28 to TRBJ2-7; D is undetermined. This CDR3 region has 13 residues. V lost 8 bases to trimming and J lost 6 bases, with 17 bases between them. Germline assignment: CDR1 MDHEN and CDR2 SYDVKM. The CDR3 region is CASSARVEREQYF. The CDR3 DNA sequence: TGTGCCAGCTCAGCCCGGGTGGAGCGCGAGCAGTACTTC.

There are many counts of this clonotype. The V call is TRBV20-1, the J call TRBJ1-2; a possible D gene is TRBD1 (6 bases). CDR1 and CDR2 (germline): DFQATT, SNEGSKA (reference sequence). Trimming pared 0 bases from V and 5 bases from J, leaving 16 bases between. The length of the CDR3 is 15 residues. Written as DNA, the CDR3 is TGCAGTGCTAGAGATCGGGGGCAGGGGCCGTATGGCTACACCTTC. Amino acid sequence: CSARDRGQGPYGYTF.

This clonotype was seen many times. This chain links TRBV2 with TRBJ2-5; tentative D call: TRBD1 (5 bases). Germline CDR1 reads SNHLY; CDR2 reads FYNNEI. Trimming took 5 bases from V and 1 from J, leaving 11 bases between them. This CDR3 is 14 amino acids long. In DNA form, the CDR3 reads TGTGCCAGCAGTTTATTAACAGGCCAAGAGACCCAGTACTTC. Amino acid sequence: CASSLLTGQETQYF. Filled out from reference TRBV2 and TRBJ2-5, the complete variable domain reads EPEVTQTPSHQVTQMGQEVILRCVPISNHLYFYWYRQILGQKVEFLVSFYNNEISEKSEIFDDQFSVERPDGSNFTLKIRSTKLEDSAMYFCASSLLTGQETQYFGPGTRLLVL.

At least ten counts were recorded for this clonotype. CDR3 region: CSARALSTGELFF. The CDR3 DNA reads as TGCAGTGCTAGGGCCCTATCCACCGGGGAGCTGTTTTTT. This sequence joins TRBV20-1 and TRBJ2-2; D uncertain. The CDR3 sequence is 13 residues long. The V end lost 3 bases, the J end lost 4 bases, and 9 bases lay between the germline ends. The germline V gene encodes CDR1 DFQATT and CDR2 SNEGSKA (reference sequence).

The table lists this clonotype with many counts. This chain connects TRBV3-1 to TRBJ2-7; 9 bases align to TRBD1. This CDR3 region has 13 residues. Trimming removed 4 bases from V and 5 bases from J; junction bases left unmatched: 3. CDR1 is LGHDT and CDR2 is YNNKEL in the germline V gene (reference sequence). This chain's CDR3 is CASSRNRGHEQYF. The CDR3 coding sequence is TGTGCCAGCAGCCGGAACAGGGGGCACGAGCAGTACTTC.

The sample holds many counts of this clonotype. J is TRBJ2-4 and V is TRBV2; 8 bases are shared with TRBD2. Germline CDR1 and CDR2: SNHLY and FYNNEI. The CDR3 is 15 amino acids. The junction had 7 bases not matched to a gene; V was cut back by 4 bases and J by 5 bases. As DNA, the CDR3 is TGTGCCAGCAGTGCGGATAGCGGGGCCGAAAACATTCAGTACTTC. It encodes CASSADSGAENIQYF. The complete variable domain, with remaining parts taken from reference TRBV2 and TRBJ2-4, reads EPEVTQTPSHQVTQMGQEVILRCVPISNHLYFYWYRQILGQKVEFLVSFYNNEISEKSEIFDDQFSVERPDGSNFTLKIRSTKLEDSAMYFCASSADSGAENIQYFGAGTRLSVL.

This clonotype was observed many times. The chain combines TRBV28 with TRBJ2-7; D is undetermined. Germline V lookup: CDR1 MDHEN, CDR2 SYDVKM. Trimming removed 7 bases at V and 7 bases at J, with 20 bases between. This CDR3 is built from 14 residues. The CDR3 is CASTQPANQDEQYF. For the CDR3, the DNA is TGTGCCAGCACTCAACCGGCTAACCAAGATGAGCAGTACTTC.

There are many counts of this clonotype. This chain uses TRBV30 with TRBJ2-2; D possibly corresponds to TRBD2 (6 bases). The V end lost 4 bases, the J end lost 3 bases, and 9 bases lay between the germline ends. The CDR3 has 13 amino acids. Germline loops: CDR1 GTSNPN, CDR2 SVGIG (reference sequence). The CDR3 here is CAWTRDDTGELFF. CDR3 DNA sequence: TGTGCCTGGACGCGGGACGACACCGGGGAGCTGTTTTTT.

This clonotype was counted at least ten times. The chain uses TRBV11-3 and TRBJ2-3; TRBD2 matches 8 bases. V was clipped by 5 bases and J by 4 bases; unmatched bases: 11. This CDR3 is 16 amino acids long. CDR1 and CDR2 from the germline V gene are SGHNT and YENEEA. Written as DNA, the CDR3 is TGTGCCAGCAGCCTCGGCCAGCGGGAGCGACCAGATACGCAGTATTTT. This sequence encodes CASSLGQRERPDTQYF.

The chain recombines TRBV29-1 with TRBJ2-1; D may match TRBD1 or TRBD2 (5 bases each). This CDR3 contains 10 residues. CDR1 SQVTM and CDR2 ANQGSEA come from the germline V gene. Trimming removed 7 bases at V and 9 bases at J, with 10 bases between. This CDR3 reads CSALGGEQFF. CDR3 coding DNA: TGCAGCGCCCTTGGGGGTGAGCAGTTCTTC.

This clonotype was counted ten times or more. The V call is TRBV28, the J call TRBJ2-7; maybe TRBD1 (6 bases). Deletions cut 2 bases from V and 7 bases from J, with 9 bases between. This CDR3 has 12 amino acids. Germline V gene lookup returns CDR1 MDHEN and CDR2 SYDVKM. CDR3 sequence (DNA): TGTGCCAGCAGTTTACAGGGGTTTGAGCAGTACTTC. It yields the protein CASSLQGFEQYF. Full variable domain (rest looked up from reference TRBV28 and TRBJ2-7): DVKVTQSSRYLVKRTGEKVFLECVQDMDHENMFWYRQDPGLGLRLIYFSYDVKMKEKGDIPEGYSVSREKKERFSLILESASTNQTSMYLCASSLQGFEQYFGPGTRLTVT.

This clonotype was seen at least ten times. The V call is TRBV10-3, the J call TRBJ2-7; D is tentatively TRBD1 or TRBD2 (5 bases each). Germline V gene sequence: CDR1 ENHRY, CDR2 SYGVKD. Trimming cost V 1 base and J 4 bases, with 20 bases left between them. The CDR3 length is 17 residues. The CDR3 bases are TGTGCCATCAGTGAGTTTTTGCGCGCCGGGACCGGATACGAGCAGTACTTC. It yields the protein CAISEFLRAGTGYEQYF.

This clonotype was recorded at least ten times. This chain uses TRBV10-3 with TRBJ2-7; D might be TRBD1 (5 bases). The CDR3 runs to 14 residues. Looked up from germline, CDR1 is ENHRY and CDR2 is SYGVKD. Trimming pared 2 bases from V and 3 bases from J, leaving 11 bases between. The CDR3 spells CAISERDRGYEQYF. The CDR3 DNA follows: TGTGCCATCAGTGAGCGAGACAGAGGCTACGAGCAGTACTTC.

Notes on this clonotype: A read error may account for a junction end that differs from germline. This chain uses TRBV29-1 with TRBJ2-2; perhaps TRBD1 as D (5 bases). Germline CDR1 reads SQVTM; CDR2 reads ANQGSEA. The CDR3 sequence is 14 residues long. The CDR3 bases are TGCAGCGTTGAAGACTCAGGGAACTCCGGGGAGCTGTTTTTT. Translation gives CSVEDSGNSGELFF.